This T cell receptor (beta chain) was captured by sequencing in a study of CD8 T cells in ankylosing spondylitis. Whole-study findings and limits: Seemingly characteristic of ankylosing spondylitis blood was a TCR beta motif consisting of roughly 8 highly homologous variants.

MiXCR, run by TCRdb on the 5' RACE reads, gives a single entry per CDR3 protein. The repertoire holds 200,000 or so distinct CDR3 sequences, with roughly 18% as singletons. Per germline, CDR1 MDHEN and CDR2 SYDVKM. The V and J ends lost 7 bases and 4 bases, in that order; junction bases with no gene match: 6. The length of the CDR3 is 14 residues. This clonotype was detected many times. As yet, its antigen is unknown. The clonotype was recovered from a male donor under 30 with ankylosing spondylitis or in good health (not recorded which). Specimen: blood, either unsorted or a sorted T cell fraction (not recorded which). This sequence joins TRBV28 and TRBJ2-2, with 7 positions matching TRBD1. CDR3 DNA sequence: TGTGCCAGCATCCCGGGACAGCTCACCGGGGAGCTGTTTTTT. This codes for CASIPGQLTGELFF. The full variable domain, rest sourced from reference TRBV28 and TRBJ2-2, is DVKVTQSSRYLVKRTGEKVFLECVQDMDHENMFWYRQDPGLGLRLIYFSYDVKMKEKGDIPEGYSVSREKKERFSLILESASTNQTSMYLCASIPGQLTGELFFGEGSRLTVL.